Following are 18 T cell receptor beta chains from one sample sequenced in a study of vaccination and CD4 T cells after COVID-19. With the Oncomine TCR Beta short-read assay, DNA from cultured CD4+ T cells was sequenced. TCRdb used MiXCR to reprocess the PCR reads, holding one entry per CDR3 protein. Among 13,000 to 15,000 distinct CDR3 sequences, about 47% were seen once, and the ten largest hold roughly a tenth. No cognate antigen is known for these TCRs. Treatment in this sample: roughly nine-day PBMC culture with coronavirus spike peptide pools or control peptides (ViraFEST assay). Sequenced: CD4+ T cells from blood, cultured in vitro. These receptors came from a human donor who had recovered from COVID-19.

This clonotype turned up a few times. The chain joins TRBV6-2 or TRBV6-3 to TRBJ1-1; D unresolved. Germline-derived CDR1 and CDR2 are MNHEY and SVGEGT. The CDR3 consists of 19 residues. V lost 8 bases and J lost 2, with 30 bases in between. CDR3 in DNA: TGTGCCAGCGCCCGCTGGGTATATCCTCGACGGAGCCCAAACACTGAAGCTTTCTTT. It codes for CASARWVYPRRSPNTEAFF.

The chain couples TRBV19 to TRBJ1-1; no clear D. The CDR3 is made up of 13 amino acids. Trimming left V 4 bases short and J 7 bases short, with 13 bases between. Per germline, CDR1 LNHDA and CDR2 SQIVND (reference sequence). This CDR3 is CASSKRERDEAFF. The CDR3 DNA follows: TGTGCCAGTAGTAAAAGGGAGCGCGATGAAGCTTTCTTT. The variable domain in full, with the rest retrieved from reference TRBV19 and TRBJ1-1, is DGGITQSPKYLFRKEGQNVTLSCEQNLNHDAMYWYRQDPGQGLRLIYYSQIVNDFQKGDIAEGYSVSREKKESFPLTVTSAQKNPTAFYLCASSKRERDEAFFGQGTRLTVV.

This clonotype showed up just a few times. The J gene is TRBJ2-2, the V gene TRBV10-3, with TRBD2 matching over 10 bases. Germline V lookup: CDR1 ENHRY, CDR2 SYGVKD. This CDR3 has 15 amino acids. J gave up 4 bases and V 5 bases, and 4 bases lay outside the gene matches. The CDR3 DNA is TGTGCCATCAGTCCAGCGGGAGGGTTCACCGGGGAGCTGTTTTTT. It translates to CAISPAGGFTGELFF.

Only one count was recorded for this clonotype. In DNA, the CDR3 is TGTGCCAGCAGCCGCCCAGACACGGAGACCCAGTACTTC. This gives the protein CASSRPDTETQYF. The genes are TRBV28 and TRBJ2-5; D gene ambiguous. This CDR3 spans 13 amino acids. V was trimmed by 6 bases and J by 5 bases, leaving 13 bases between them. CDR1 and CDR2 from the germline V gene are MDHEN and SYDVKM.

The chain uses TRBV6-1 and TRBJ2-4, with D unresolved. V was shortened by 2 bases and J by 1 base, with 6 bases between the two germline ends. This CDR3 spans 14 amino acids. The V gene's germline CDR1 is MNHNS and CDR2 SASEGT. The DNA for the CDR3 is TGTGCCAGCAGTGAAATGGGGGCCAAAAACATTCAGTACTTC. Translating it yields CASSEMGAKNIQYF.

The chain is built from TRBV12-3 or TRBV12-4 and TRBJ2-3; 11 bases line up with TRBD2. The CDR3 sequence is 15 residues long. Unmatched junction bases numbered 17, after V lost 7 bases and J lost 14 bases. CDR3 DNA sequence: TGTGCCAGCACTAATCTAGCGGGAGGCAACTCCCTGCCGTATTTT. Its protein is CASTNLAGGNSLPYF.

This clonotype is a singleton in its sample. The chain employs TRBV5-4 and TRBJ2-3; 7 nucleotides match TRBD1. V lost 4 bases, J lost 3 bases, and 11 bases stayed unmatched. Germline assignment: CDR1 SGHNT and CDR2 YYREEE (reference sequence). The CDR3 contains 16 residues. Written as DNA, the CDR3 is TGTGCCAGCAGCCTCAATAGGGGGCGCGGTACAGATACGCAGTATTTT. It yields the protein CASSLNRGRGTDTQYF.

This chain joins TRBV20-1 and TRBJ1-1; D remains unclear. Germline V gene lookup returns CDR1 DFQATT and CDR2 SNEGSKA (reference sequence). The CDR3 is 11 amino acids. The V end lost 3 bases, the J end lost 4 bases, and 6 bases lay between the germline ends. For the CDR3, the DNA is TGCAGTGCTAGCCGGGCCACTGAAGCTTTCTTT. It yields the protein CSASRATEAFF.

This chain links TRBV7-9 with TRBJ1-5; D is uncertain. The V gene's germline CDR1 is SEHNR and CDR2 FQNEAQ (reference sequence). The CDR3 totals 15 residues. Trimming shortened V by 0 bases and J by 0 bases, and 6 bases separated the two germline ends. CDR3 bases: TGTGCCAGCAGCTTAGCAGGGAATAGCAATCAGCCCCAGCATTTT. This gives the protein CASSLAGNSNQPQHF.

This chain uses TRBV30 with TRBJ1-2, with no clear D. The CDR3 runs 13 residues. Germline CDR1 is GTSNPN and CDR2 is SVGIG (reference sequence). V lost 0 bases to trimming and J lost 4 bases, with 9 bases between them. CDR3 DNA sequence: TGTGCCTGGAGTGTACTTGACGGCTATGGCTACACCTTC. It is translated as CAWSVLDGYGYTF.

V is TRBV19 and J is TRBJ1-2; 9 nucleotides align to TRBD1. Germline V gene data show CDR1 as LNHDA and CDR2 as SQIVND (reference sequence). Germline trimming cut 5 bases from V and 8 bases from J; bases unmatched to any gene: 9. The CDR3 runs 14 residues. The CDR3 loop reads CASSLKATGGGYTF. For the CDR3, the DNA is TGTGCCAGTAGTCTTAAGGCTACAGGGGGCGGCTACACCTTC. The complete variable domain, with remaining parts taken from reference TRBV19 and TRBJ1-2, reads DGGITQSPKYLFRKEGQNVTLSCEQNLNHDAMYWYRQDPGQGLRLIYYSQIVNDFQKGDIAEGYSVSREKKESFPLTVTSAQKNPTAFYLCASSLKATGGGYTFGSGTRLTVV.

This chain joins TRBV2 and TRBJ2-4; TRBD1 matches 12 bases. V lost 4 bases to trimming and J lost 1 base; unmatched junction nucleotides: 5. Per germline, CDR1 SNHLY and CDR2 FYNNEI. The CDR3 totals 17 residues. Here the CDR3 DNA reads TGTGCCAGCAGTGGAGGGACAGGGGGCGCTGCCAAAAACATTCAGTACTTC. Its translation is CASSGGTGGAAKNIQYF.

The rearrangement uses TRBV14 and TRBJ1-2; D is uncertain. The CDR3 consists of 12 residues. The germline gives CDR1 SGHDN, CDR2 FVKESK. V was shortened by 1 base and J by 8 bases, with 8 bases between the two germline ends. The CDR3 protein is CASSQAVGGYTF. The CDR3, as DNA: TGTGCCAGCAGCCAAGCTGTGGGGGGCTACACCTTC. Looking up the rest from reference TRBV14 and TRBJ1-2 gives the full variable domain: EAGVTQFPSHSVIEKGQTVTLRCDPISGHDNLYWYRRVMGKEIKFLLHFVKESKQDESGMPNNRFLAERTGGTYSTLKVQPAELEDSGVYFCASSQAVGGYTFGSGTRLTVV.

The V and J genes are TRBV6-1 and TRBJ1-5; TRBD1 agrees at 8 bases. Losses at the gene ends were 5 bases for V and 6 bases for J; bases not matched to a gene: 6. The CDR3 runs to 14 residues. CDR1 is MNHNS, CDR2 SASEGT, per germline. The DNA of the CDR3 is TGTGCCAGCAGTATAACAGGGGGAGGTCAGCCCCAGCATTTT. Its translation is CASSITGGGQPQHF.

This clonotype was counted only a few times. The gene calls are TRBV27 and TRBJ2-3; 8 bases are a match to TRBD2. The CDR3 is 15 amino acids. CDR1 is MNHEY, CDR2 SMNVEV, per germline (reference sequence). Trimming at V came to 5 bases and at J to 11 bases, leaving 15 bases not matched to a gene. CDR3 loop: CASSPRGLAGQKQYF. For the CDR3, the DNA is TGTGCCAGCAGTCCCCGGGGGCTAGCGGGCCAGAAGCAGTATTTT.

The chain uses TRBV2 and TRBJ1-2; D is unresolved. Deletions cut 7 bases from V and 4 bases from J, with 13 bases between. This CDR3 spans 13 amino acids. Per the germline V gene, CDR1 is SNHLY and CDR2 is FYNNEI. CDR3 nucleotide sequence: TGTGCCAGCAAGGGTCGGGGAAGCTATGGCTACACCTTC. It yields the protein CASKGRGSYGYTF.

The chain uses TRBV6-1 and TRBJ2-7; D not resolved. The CDR3 contains 13 residues. V was pared by 1 base and J by 3 bases, with 7 bases between. Germline V lookup: CDR1 MNHNS, CDR2 SASEGT. The CDR3 bases are TGTGCCAGCAGTGAAGAAGTTATCTACGAGCAGTACTTC. Translating gives CASSEEVIYEQYF.

J is TRBJ2-5 and V is TRBV5-1, with a weak D call TRBD1 (6 bases). CDR3 length: 16 amino acids. The germline V gene encodes CDR1 SGHRS and CDR2 YFSETQ. V lost 0 bases and J lost 5, with 17 bases in between. In DNA form, the CDR3 reads TGCGCCAGCAGCTTGGGGGAAACAGGGCTGGGGGAGACCCAGTACTTC. Its protein is CASSLGETGLGETQYF.